A selection of T cell receptor beta chains follows, all from one sample in a study of PD-L1 blockade in urothelial cancer. The protocol was immunoSEQ multiplex PCR, while the TCRdb copy is restricted to in-frame clones and leaves out a portion. The repertoire holds about 40,000 clones, with roughly 80% as singletons. Sequenced material: PBMCs, taken around atezolizumab (anti-PD-L1) treatment. The receptor set was obtained from a man aged 35 to 55 with urothelial cancer. The CDR3 runs from the conserved cysteine through the conserved F or W. The D gene is left open where the match is weak. For some rows the clone size is stated as once, few or many, or as a class when expanded; others skip it.

clone size,D gene,V gene,J gene,CDR3 length,CDR3 DNA,CDR3 protein
NA,NA,TRBV9,TRBJ2-3,14,TGTGCCAGCAGCGCGGTCGTATCGGAGGCTACGCAGTATTTT,CASSAVVSEATQYF
NA,TRBD1,TRBV11-2,TRBJ1-2,13,TGTGCCAGCAGCCCCGGGACAGTCTATGGCTACACCTTC,CASSPGTVYGYTF
once,TRBD2,TRBV2,TRBJ2-1,18,TGTGCCAGCAGGGGGTGGGGACTAGCGGGAGCACGTACCAATGAGCAGTTCTTC,CASRGWGLAGARTNEQFF
NA,NA,TRBV5-1,TRBJ1-1,14,TGCGCCAGCAGCCTGATGACAGCGAACACTGAAGCTTTCTTT,CASSLMTANTEAFF
NA,NA,TRBV7-2,TRBJ1-2,13,TGTGCCAGCAGCTATAGCCCTTCAGCCGACTACACCTTC,CASSYSPSADYTF
NA,NA,TRBV7-2,TRBJ2-5,14,TGTGCCAGCAGCCCACAGTTATACCAAGAGACCCAGTACTTC,CASSPQLYQETQYF
NA,TRBD1,TRBV9,TRBJ2-2,16,TGTGCCAGCAGCGCCCGGGACAGGGTCTCAGCCGGGGAGCTGTTTTTT,CASSARDRVSAGELFF
NA,NA,TRBV9,TRBJ2-7,14,TGTGCCAGCAGCCCCCCTGGCTTAACCTACGAGCAGTACTTC,CASSPPGLTYEQYF
NA,NA,TRBV2,TRBJ1-1,14,TGTGCCAGCAGTGAAAGTACGGTGAACACTGAAGCTTTCTTT,CASSESTVNTEAFF
few,TRBD1,TRBV19,TRBJ1-1,13,TGTGCCAGTTGGAGGGGGCTCCCGGGAGAAGCTTTCTTT,CASWRGLPGEAFF
NA,NA,TRBV10-2,TRBJ1-2,14,TGCGCCAGCAGTGAACAGTTCCCCCACTATGGCTACACCTTC,CASSEQFPHYGYTF
NA,NA,TRBV6-5,TRBJ2-2,14,TGTGCCAGCGCCAGGGCAGGGAACACCGGGGAGCTGTTTTTT,CASARAGNTGELFF
NA,NA,TRBV19,TRBJ2-4,14,TGTGCCAGTAGTATAATCGGGGGCAAAAACATTCAGTACTTC,CASSIIGGKNIQYF
NA,NA,TRBV5-5,TRBJ1-1,14,TGTGCCAGCAGCTTGGCGGGAGCAGGCGATGAAGCTTTCTTT,CASSLAGAGDEAFF
NA,TRBD1,TRBV6-5,TRBJ1-1,14,TGTGCCAGCAGTTACTCTACAGGGGGCACTGAAGCTTTCTTT,CASSYSTGGTEAFF
NA,TRBD1,TRBV28,TRBJ2-7,15,TGTGCCAGCAGCTTCCCGGACAGGGGGGTGTACGAGCAGTACTTC,CASSFPDRGVYEQYF
NA,TRBD1,TRBV7-2,TRBJ2-1,15,TGTGCCAGCAGCCCTCGACAGGGGTCCTACAATGAGCAGTTCTTC,CASSPRQGSYNEQFF
NA,TRBD2,TRBV5-1,TRBJ2-1,14,TGCGCCAGCAGCTCTGTAGCGGGAGACAATGAGCAGTTCTTC,CASSSVAGDNEQFF
NA,TRBD1,TRBV10-3,TRBJ1-2,16,TGTGCCATCAGTGAAAACTCAGGGGGAGCTATAGATGGCTACACCTTC,CAISENSGGAIDGYTF
NA,NA,TRBV28,TRBJ2-7,10,TGTGCCAGCCAGGGTTCCGAGCAGTACTTC,CASQGSEQYF
NA,NA,TRBV25-1,TRBJ2-7,14,TGTGCCAGCAGTAAGGCGGGCCCTCTCAGGGAGCAGTACTTC,CASSKAGPLREQYF
NA,NA,TRBV10-3,TRBJ1-5,14,TGTGCCATCAGTGACGGAGGAAACAATCAGCCCCAGCATTTT,CAISDGGNNQPQHF
once,NA,TRBV9,TRBJ1-1,16,TGTGCCAGCAGCGTAGGCAGCGGGCGGTTGAACACTGAAGCTTTCTTT,CASSVGSGRLNTEAFF
NA,NA,TRBV5-4,TRBJ2-3,17,TGTGCCAGCAGCTTGTCTGGCCGGGGAAGTAGCACAGATACGCAGTATTTT,CASSLSGRGSSTDTQYF
NA,NA,TRBV20-1,TRBJ2-7,11,TGCAGTGCTTCAACAGGCTTCGAGCAGTACTTC,CSASTGFEQYF
NA,NA,TRBV21-1,TRBJ2-4,20,TGTGCCAGCAGCAAAGCGGAGGGACTAGCGGGAGGTGGACCCAAAAACATTCAGTACTTC,CASSKAEGLAGGGPKNIQYF
NA,TRBD1,TRBV30,TRBJ1-5,14,TGTGCCTGGAGTGGGTCCCAGGGGGATCAGCCCCAGCATTTT,CAWSGSQGDQPQHF
NA,TRBD1,TRBV7-8,TRBJ1-2,15,TGTGCCAGCAGCTCTAGGACAGGGCGTTGGGACGGCTACACCTTC,CASSSRTGRWDGYTF
few,TRBD2,TRBV10-1,TRBJ2-1,21,TGCGCCAGCAGTGAGGTCCCCGGACTAGCGGGAGCCCCCAGAGAGTACAATGAGCAGTTCTTC,CASSEVPGLAGAPREYNEQFF
NA,NA,TRBV28,TRBJ2-1,11,TGTGCCAGCAGTTTGACAGATGAGCAGTTCTTC,CASSLTDEQFF
NA,TRBD1,TRBV25-1,TRBJ2-7,15,TGTGCCAGCAGTGAACCCGGGACAGGGGGGGGCAAGCAGTACTTC,CASSEPGTGGGKQYF
once,TRBD2,TRBV6-1,TRBJ2-3,13,TGTGCCAGCAGGGGACTAAAGACAGATACGCAGTATTTT,CASRGLKTDTQYF
NA,NA,TRBV5-6,TRBJ2-2,14,TGTGCCAGCAGGCCGGAGGGTGGTGCCGGGGAGCTGTTTTTT,CASRPEGGAGELFF
NA,TRBD2,TRBV11-2,TRBJ2-7,13,TGTGCCAGCAGCCCTAGCGGATACTACGAGCAGTACTTC,CASSPSGYYEQYF
NA,NA,TRBV7-2,TRBJ2-1,13,TGTGCCAGCTCCCAGGCCTCCTACAATGAGCAGTTCTTC,CASSQASYNEQFF